These 23 T cell receptor beta chains came from one sample sequenced in a study of blood T cell repertoires in COVID-19. Libraries were prepared by immunoSEQ multiplex PCR; TCRdb keeps only in-frame clonotypes and omits some of them. This sample yields about 130,000 clones, of which about four fifths are seen a single time; around 18% belongs to the top ten. Sequenced sample: peripheral blood. Source of these receptors: a man of 80 years or more with acute or convalescent COVID-19.

The chain recombines TRBV6-2 or TRBV6-3 with TRBJ2-7; D gene unclear. This CDR3 is built from 17 residues. Trimming took off 5 bases at V and 3 bases at J, with 23 bases between the two ends. The germline gives CDR1 MNHEY, CDR2 SVGEGT. This chain's CDR3 is CASSQAPGYRSFYEQYF. CDR3 bases: TGTGCCAGCAGTCAAGCCCCTGGGTACAGATCATTCTACGAGCAGTACTTC.

This clone has only a few counts. The rearrangement links TRBV2 to TRBJ2-7; TRBD1 agrees at 9 bases. CDR3 length equals 14 residues. Germline V gives CDR1 SNHLY, CDR2 FYNNEI. The ends lost 5 bases at V and 3 bases at J; junction bases unmatched: 5. As DNA, the CDR3 is TGTGCCAGCAGTCCACCGGGACAGGGCTACGAGCAGTACTTC. Translating it yields CASSPPGQGYEQYF.

This clone was seen a single time. The gene calls are TRBV6-6 and TRBJ2-1, with TRBD2 identical over 7 bases. Trimming cost V 6 bases and J 0 bases; bases outside gene matches: 8. The CDR3 totals 16 residues. Germline V gives CDR1 MNHNY, CDR2 SVGAGI (reference sequence). The CDR3 sequence is CASSAPSGSSYNEQFF. In nucleotides, the CDR3 is TGTGCCAGCAGCGCCCCTAGCGGTAGCTCCTACAATGAGCAGTTCTTC.

The gene calls are TRBV18 and TRBJ2-2; TRBD1 matches 10 bases. The germline V gene encodes CDR1 KGHSH and CDR2 LQKENI. V shed 0 bases, J shed 5 bases, and the junction held 6 bases outside the gene matches. The CDR3 consists of 17 residues. The CDR3, as DNA: TGTGCCAGCTCACCACCGCCGGGACAGGGGTCAACCGGGGAGCTGTTTTTT. Protein: CASSPPPGQGSTGELFF. The entire variable domain, with the rest obtained from reference TRBV18 and TRBJ2-2, is as follows: NAGVMQNPRHLVRRRGQEARLRCSPMKGHSHVYWYRQLPEEGLKFMVYLQKENIIDESGMPKERFSAEFPKEGPSILRIQQVVRGDSAAYFCASSPPPGQGSTGELFFGEGSRLTVL.

The chain employs TRBV29-1 and TRBJ2-2; D is unresolved. Between the trimmed V and J ends, which lost 5 bases and 2 bases, there was a span of 6 bases. Germline CDR1 is SQVTM and CDR2 is ANQGSEA. The CDR3 runs to 12 residues. As DNA, the CDR3 is TGCAGCGTTCACATAAACACCGGGGAGCTGTTTTTT. Translated: CSVHINTGELFF.

This clone was observed a few times. The chain couples TRBV6-5 to TRBJ2-7, with 7 bases lining up with TRBD1. The CDR3 is made up of 14 amino acids. Per germline, CDR1 MNHEY and CDR2 SVGAGI. V lost 7 bases, J lost 6 bases, and 12 bases stayed unmatched. The CDR3 here is CASTQTGTSREQYF. The CDR3 DNA reads TGTGCCAGCACCCAGACAGGGACCTCCCGCGAGCAGTACTTC.

V usage is TRBV2 and J usage is TRBJ2-2; tentative D call: TRBD2 (6 bases). The CDR3 consists of 16 residues. The V gene lost 6 bases and the J gene lost 2 bases, with 16 bases spanning the gap. Germline V gene data show CDR1 as SNHLY and CDR2 as FYNNEI. The CDR3 here is CASRKEIAVNTGELFF. Written as DNA, the CDR3 is TGTGCCAGCAGGAAGGAAATAGCGGTTAACACCGGGGAGCTGTTTTTT.

The J gene is TRBJ2-5, the V gene TRBV15; D might be TRBD2 (7 bases). Trimming removed 0 bases from V and 5 bases from J, with 16 bases in between. Per germline, CDR1 LNHNV and CDR2 YYDKDF (reference sequence). There are 16 residues in the CDR3. Here the CDR3 DNA reads TGTGCCACCAGCAGAGATAAGGGGGGGCGACTGGAGACCCAGTACTTC. As protein: CATSRDKGGRLETQYF.

This sequence joins TRBV3-1 (or the pseudogene TRBV3-2) and TRBJ1-1; 12 nucleotides agree with TRBD1. Trimming cost V 1 base and J 10 bases; bases outside gene matches: 7. The length of the CDR3 is 15 residues. Germline values: CDR1 LGHDT, CDR2 YNNKEL (reference sequence). The CDR3 loop reads CASSQGPGQGATAFF. The CDR3 nucleotides are TGTGCCAGCAGCCAAGGACCGGGACAGGGGGCAACAGCTTTCTTT.

The chain recombines TRBV19 with TRBJ1-1; possible D gene TRBD1, 6 bases. Germline V gene data show CDR1 as LNHDA and CDR2 as SQIVND (reference sequence). CDR3 length equals 17 residues. V shed 3 bases and J shed 1 base, with 18 bases lying between them. The CDR3 DNA is TGTGCCAGTAGTATCTTCCACGGGACAAGGCCGAACACTGAAGCTTTCTTT. The encoded protein is CASSIFHGTRPNTEAFF.

The rearrangement joins TRBV14 to TRBJ2-4; perhaps TRBD2 as D (7 bases). Germline loops: CDR1 SGHDN, CDR2 FVKESK. Trimming took off 5 bases at V and 3 bases at J, with 11 bases between the two ends. The CDR3 runs 14 residues. The CDR3 DNA follows: TGTGCCAGCAGCGGGGGGGCAGGCAAAAACATTCAGTACTTC. It encodes CASSGGAGKNIQYF. The full variable domain, its missing parts supplied by reference TRBV14 and TRBJ2-4, is EAGVTQFPSHSVIEKGQTVTLRCDPISGHDNLYWYRRVMGKEIKFLLHFVKESKQDESGMPNNRFLAERTGGTYSTLKVQPAELEDSGVYFCASSGGAGKNIQYFGAGTRLSVL.

The chain joins TRBV6-5 to TRBJ1-2, with D unclear. The CDR3 has 13 residues. The V gene lost 5 bases and the J gene lost 0 bases, with 7 bases spanning the gap. CDR1 is MNHEY, CDR2 SVGAGI, per germline. CDR3 in DNA: TGTGCCAGCAGTAACCCAGCTAACTATGGCTACACCTTC. It codes for CASSNPANYGYTF.

This sequence joins TRBV4-1 and TRBJ2-3; 7 positions agree with TRBD2. The CDR3 loop spans 16 amino acids. The V and J ends lost 0 bases and 3 bases, in that order; junction bases with no gene match: 6. Germline V gives CDR1 MGHRA, CDR2 YSYEKL. This CDR3 reads CASSQEKWGGTDTQYF. The CDR3, as DNA: TGCGCCAGCAGCCAAGAGAAGTGGGGGGGAACAGATACGCAGTATTTT.

This rearrangement joins TRBV7-8 to TRBJ1-5, with 9 nucleotides matching TRBD1. The CDR3 contains 15 residues. The V and J ends lost 5 bases and 1 base, in that order; junction bases with no gene match: 3. Germline V gene sequence: CDR1 SGHVS, CDR2 FQNEAQ. The CDR3 DNA is TGTGCCAGCAGCATACAGGGGGCGAGCAATCAGCCCCAGCATTTT. Its translation is CASSIQGASNQPQHF.

This clone was seen just once. The J gene is TRBJ1-2, the V gene TRBV30, with unresolved D. Between the trimmed V and J ends, which lost 1 base and 1 base, there was a span of 13 bases. The CDR3 is 15 residues long. Germline V gives CDR1 GTSNPN, CDR2 SVGIG (reference sequence). Here the CDR3 DNA reads TGTGCCTGGAGTGAACGATCGACAAGTAACTATGGCTACACCTTC. Amino acid sequence: CAWSERSTSNYGYTF.

This chain connects TRBV29-1 to TRBJ2-2; D ambiguous. From germline, CDR1 is SQVTM and CDR2 ANQGSEA. CDR3 length: 13 residues. V lost 1 base and J 3 bases, leaving 6 bases between the germline ends. DNA for the CDR3: TGCAGCGTTGAAGTACTGGACACCGGGGAGCTGTTTTTT. Protein sequence: CSVEVLDTGELFF.

This clone was recorded once. V is TRBV3-1 (or the pseudogene TRBV3-2) and J is TRBJ2-2; the D gene is possibly TRBD1 (6 bases). Germline lookup yields CDR1 LGHDT and CDR2 YNNKEL (reference sequence). The V end lost 1 base, the J end lost 1 base, and 28 bases lay between the germline ends. The CDR3 totals 22 residues. Here the CDR3 DNA reads TGTGCCAGCAGCCAAGTCGAGTGGTGGACAGTGAGACGAGCAGGGAACACCGGGGAGCTGTTTTTT. This codes for CASSQVEWWTVRRAGNTGELFF.

Notes on this clone: Other DNA sequences of this sample code for an identical CDR3. The J gene is TRBJ1-3, the V gene TRBV7-9; TRBD1 matches 7 bases. Trimming at V came to 1 base and at J to 0 bases, leaving 3 bases not matched to a gene. The CDR3 consists of 16 residues. Germline values: CDR1 SEHNR, CDR2 FQNEAQ (reference sequence). CDR3 bases: TGTGCCAGCAGCTTAGGACAGGGCCTCTCTGGAAACACCATATATTTT. Protein sequence: CASSLGQGLSGNTIYF.

V usage is TRBV13 and J usage is TRBJ1-6; D remains unclear. Per germline, CDR1 PRHDT and CDR2 FYEKMQ (reference sequence). V was shortened by 5 bases and J by 4 bases, with 9 bases between the two germline ends. The CDR3 covers 14 residues. CDR3 protein: CASSHRTYNSPLHF. In nucleotides, the CDR3 is TGTGCCAGCAGCCACAGAACTTATAATTCACCCCTCCACTTT.

Concerning this clone itself: Possible read error: a much larger clone is one base away. J is TRBJ2-5 and V is TRBV11-1; 7 nucleotides align to TRBD1. The germline CDR1 and CDR2 sequences are SGHAT and FQDESV (reference sequence). J was trimmed by 2 bases and V by 5 bases; bases with no gene match: 2. The CDR3 consists of 13 residues. The CDR3 bases are TGTGCCAGCAGCCCGGGACAGCAAGAGACCCAGTACTTC. It translates to CASSPGQQETQYF.

The rearrangement links TRBV7-2 to TRBJ2-5; 10 bases align to TRBD2. The CDR3 covers 18 residues. J lost 5 bases, V lost 1 base, and 13 bases had no gene match. Germline CDR1 reads SGHTA; CDR2 reads FQGNSA. The CDR3: CASSLVGRLSGGRETQYF. The CDR3 DNA follows: TGTGCCAGCAGCTTAGTTGGCAGGCTTAGCGGGGGGAGGGAGACCCAGTACTTC.

In this sample, this clone turned up a few times. The chain carries TRBV19 and TRBJ1-6, with TRBD1 matching over 8 bases. J lost 8 bases, V lost 3 bases, and 9 bases had no gene match. There are 16 residues in the CDR3. CDR1 and CDR2 (germline): LNHDA, SQIVND (reference sequence). The chain's CDR3 is CASSISAGGIHSPLHF. The CDR3 coding sequence is TGTGCCAGTAGTATTTCCGCAGGGGGCATACATTCACCCCTCCACTTT.

The gene calls are TRBV5-1 and TRBJ2-5, with 10 positions matching TRBD2. The CDR3 is 17 amino acids. Germline CDR1 SGHRS, CDR2 YFSETQ. V lost 1 base and J lost 4; bases outside the gene matches: 10. The CDR3 region is CASSLSSGGPRGETQYF. In DNA form, the CDR3 reads TGCGCCAGCAGCTTGTCTAGCGGGGGCCCCCGAGGAGAGACCCAGTACTTC.